A selection of T cell receptor beta chains follows, all from one sample in a study of beta chain features in type 1 diabetes. Sequencing used immunoSEQ multiplex PCR; TCRdb keeps in-frame clones, though not all of them. This table has about 340,000 clones, 13% appearing once. The material sequenced was naive CD4+ T cells from blood. These receptors all come from a woman between 18 and 29 years old with type 1 diabetes. Both conserved end residues are part of each CDR3. The D gene is left open where the match is weak. Size is stated for part of the rows, as once, few or many counts, or as a class when the clone is expanded.

j_call	v_call	d_call	clone_size	cdr3_aa	cdr3_nt
TRBJ2-1	TRBV5-5	NA	NA	CASSSAGYVNNEQFF	TGTGCCAGCAGCTCGGCGGGGTACGTCAACAATGAGCAGTTCTTC
TRBJ2-5	TRBV27	TRBD1	NA	CASSPLPPGQGGRETQYF	TGTGCCAGCAGTCCGCTCCCTCCGGGACAGGGGGGGCGAGAGACCCAGTACTTC
TRBJ2-5	TRBV20-1	NA	NA	CSAFVETQYF	TGCAGTGCGTTCGTGGAGACCCAGTACTTC
TRBJ2-7	TRBV19	TRBD2	NA	CASSIRGGWGAGEDNEQYF	TGTGCCAGTAGTATCCGCGGGGGATGGGGAGCGGGAGAGGATAACGAGCAGTACTTC
TRBJ2-3	TRBV2	NA	few	CASSVFFTDTQYF	TGTGCCAGCAGTGTATTCTTCACAGATACGCAGTATTTT
TRBJ2-1	TRBV18	TRBD1	few	CASSPTGTEQFF	TGTGCCAGCTCACCGACAGGGACTGAGCAGTTCTTC
TRBJ1-1	TRBV28	TRBD1	NA	CASSPLPGTANTEAFF	TGTGCCAGCAGCCCACTTCCCGGGACAGCGAACACTGAAGCTTTCTTT
TRBJ2-3	TRBV18	TRBD2	NA	CASSPPTGGSTTDTQYF	TGTGCCAGCTCACCGCCCACTGGCGGGAGTACGACAGATACGCAGTATTTT
TRBJ2-3	TRBV9	TRBD2	few	CASSSGLLSTDTQYF	TGTGCCAGCAGCTCGGGACTACTGAGCACAGATACGCAGTATTTT
TRBJ1-2	TRBV2	NA	few	CAISSNYGYTF	TGTGCCATCAGCTCTAACTATGGCTACACCTTC
TRBJ1-1	TRBV30	NA	few	CAWSDIWGQTAFF	TGTGCCTGGAGTGATATCTGGGGGCAGACAGCTTTCTTT
TRBJ1-1	TRBV20-1	NA	NA	CSARLGAEAFF	TGCAGTGCTAGATTGGGCGCTGAAGCTTTCTTT
TRBJ1-1	TRBV2	NA	few	CASSEETQGSEAFF	TGTGCCAGCAGTGAAGAAACGCAGGGGAGTGAAGCTTTCTTT
TRBJ1-5	TRBV29-1	TRBD1	NA	CSVTGGMGNQPQHF	TGCAGCGTTACAGGGGGCATGGGGAATCAGCCCCAGCATTTT
TRBJ2-7	TRBV7-3	TRBD2	few	CASSPGTSGRYEQYF	TGTGCCAGCAGCCCTGGGACTAGCGGGAGGTACGAGCAGTACTTC
TRBJ2-7	TRBV19	NA	few	CASSNANGLGYEQYF	TGTGCCAGTAGTAACGCAAACGGGTTGGGCTACGAGCAGTACTTC
TRBJ2-5	TRBV6-5	TRBD2	few	CASSLAGGETQYF	TGTGCCAGCAGTTTAGCGGGAGGGGAGACCCAGTACTTC
TRBJ1-2	TRBV27	TRBD1	few	CASSHQSGQIYGYTF	TGTGCCAGCAGTCACCAATCGGGACAGATCTATGGCTACACCTTC
TRBJ1-2	TRBV5-1	TRBD1	few	CASSLVDRGQNTF	TGCGCCAGCAGCTTGGTGGACAGGGGGCAAAACACCTTC
TRBJ1-5	TRBV11-2	NA	few	CASSLTGQGNQPQHF	TGTGCCAGCAGCTTAACGGGGCAGGGGAATCAGCCCCAGCATTTT
TRBJ1-1	TRBV7-2	NA	few	CASSWGERPSEAFF	TGTGCCAGCAGCTGGGGGGAACGGCCGTCGGAAGCTTTCTTT
TRBJ2-5	TRBV28	NA	few	CASSLAGSKETQYF	TGTGCCAGCAGTTTAGCGGGCTCTAAAGAGACCCAGTACTTC